The entry below gives a single T cell receptor beta chain sequence along with its context. These data are taken from a study of control samples from healthy donors and cancer patients. Produced via immunoSEQ multiplex PCR; TCRdb's table is partial and in-frame only. Seen here are approximately 170,000 clones, around nine tenths observed once, and the top ten hold less than 0.75%. Source material: blood. This receptor was taken from a woman in her thirties in good health.

CDR3 bases: TGCGCCAGCAGCTTGGTGGCGGGGCCCTACAATGAGCAGTTCTTC. This sequence encodes CASSLVAGPYNEQFF. The chain links TRBV5-1 to TRBJ2-1; possibly TRBD2 for D (6 bases). Trimming pared 0 bases from V and 2 bases from J, leaving 9 bases between. From germline, CDR1 is SGHRS and CDR2 YFSETQ. CDR3 length: 15 residues.